The T cell receptor (beta chain) described here comes from a study of monozygotic twins with inflammatory bowel disease. Overall study results and limits: Using the inverse Simpson index, IBD patients had lower TCRbeta diversity than healthy co-twins. Especially with disease activity, IBD patients had fewer clonotypes in common with others than healthy twins did. Patients received differing immunosuppressive treatments, which may have added variability to their repertoires.

This CDR3 region has 14 residues. CDR1 LNHDA and CDR2 SQIVND come from the germline V gene (reference sequence). Remarks on this clonotype: Its antigen is not known.

TCRdb re-analyzed the 5' RACE reads; it lists each CDR3 protein once, without DNA. Across approximately 330,000 distinct CDR3 sequences, the top ten clones capture under 2.5% of the sample. This TCR derives from a human donor with ulcerative colitis or Crohn's disease, or a healthy co-twin of an affected twin (not recorded which). The sample taken for sequencing was blood. The rearrangement joins TRBV19 to TRBJ2-2; TCRdb proposes TRBD1, but this gene call is untestable without DNA. The CDR3 region is CASSALQGTGELFF. The variable domain in full, completed from reference TRBV19 and TRBJ2-2, reads DGGITQSPKYLFRKEGQNVTLSCEQNLNHDAMYWYRQDPGQGLRLIYYSQIVNDFQKGDIAEGYSVSREKKESFPLTVTSAQKNPTAFYLCASSALQGTGELFFGEGSRLTVL.